The next 6 T cell receptor beta chains were all read from a single sample in a study of shared clonotypes between healthy human individuals. As defined, naive CD8 cells were CD45RO-negative and positively selected for CCR7, with terminally differentiated effector memory CD45RA+ cells excluded. The protocol was immunoSEQ multiplex PCR, while the TCRdb copy is restricted to in-frame clones and leaves out a portion. The sample shows millions of clones, about 95% of them seen only once. The sequencing sample was made of naive CD8+ T cells sorted from blood. The receptor source for this set is a young man in good health.

The chain joins TRBV5-4 to TRBJ2-7, with TRBD2 identical over 8 bases. Germline trimming cut 5 bases from V and 1 base from J; bases unmatched to any gene: 5. The CDR3 is 14 amino acids. CDR1 and CDR2 from the germline V gene are SGHNT and YYREEE (reference sequence). The CDR3 loop reads CASRQAGASYEQYF. Here the CDR3 DNA reads TGTGCCAGCAGACAAGCGGGGGCTTCCTACGAGCAGTACTTC.

The chain carries TRBV2 and TRBJ2-1; D ambiguous. Germline V gene lookup returns CDR1 SNHLY and CDR2 FYNNEI. This CDR3 contains 16 residues. Trimming removed 10 bases at V and 0 bases at J, with 19 bases between. This CDR3 reads CATPGITGTSYNEQFF. In DNA form, the CDR3 reads TGTGCCACTCCCGGAATTACGGGCACCTCCTACAATGAGCAGTTCTTC. Full variable domain (missing parts from reference TRBV2 and TRBJ2-1): EPEVTQTPSHQVTQMGQEVILRCVPISNHLYFYWYRQILGQKVEFLVSFYNNEISEKSEIFDDQFSVERPDGSNFTLKIRSTKLEDSAMYFCATPGITGTSYNEQFFGPGTRLTVL.

Concerning this clone itself: The identical CDR3 is also encoded by other nucleotide sequences in the sample. The chain joins TRBV27 to TRBJ2-4, with D tentatively TRBD1 (6 bases). Germline lookup yields CDR1 MNHEY and CDR2 SMNVEV (reference sequence). CDR3 length: 16 residues. V was trimmed by 3 bases and J by 1 base, leaving 13 bases between them. CDR3 nucleotides: TGTGCCAGCAGTTTGGGTCCAGGGGCGGCCAAAAACATTCAGTACTTC. It encodes CASSLGPGAAKNIQYF.

About this clone: In the same sample, other DNA sequences code for this CDR3. The rearrangement links TRBV7-9 to TRBJ2-2; TRBD2 aligns across 8 bases. The CDR3 length is 14 residues. Germline V gene lookup returns CDR1 SEHNR and CDR2 FQNEAQ (reference sequence). V lost 5 bases, J lost 5 bases, and 4 bases stayed unmatched. As DNA, the CDR3 is TGTGCCAGCAGCCCCCCGGGAGGGACCGGGGAGCTGTTTTTT. Protein: CASSPPGGTGELFF.

V and J are TRBV4-1 and TRBJ2-1, with TRBD2 matching over 7 bases. The CDR3 totals 14 residues. Per the germline V gene, CDR1 is MGHRA and CDR2 is YSYEKL. V lost 1 base to trimming and J lost 5 bases; unmatched junction nucleotides: 2. Here the CDR3 DNA reads TGCGCCAGCAGCCAAGCTGGGACTAACAATGAGCAGTTCTTC. This gives the protein CASSQAGTNNEQFF.

The chain employs TRBV5-6 and TRBJ2-2; D ambiguous. Trimming pared 4 bases from V and 4 bases from J, leaving 23 bases between. Germline lookup yields CDR1 SGHDT and CDR2 YYEEEE. This CDR3 is built from 18 residues. The CDR3 spells CASSLAVTLTSGTGELFF. The CDR3 DNA is TGTGCCAGCAGCCTGGCAGTGACCCTGACGTCGGGCACCGGGGAGCTGTTTTTT.